The 23 T cell receptor beta chains below all came from one sample that was sequenced in a study of tumor-infiltrating lymphocytes in primary liver carcinoma. The input was approximately 500 ng total RNA; TCR beta cDNA was made from it with a constant-region primer. Slightly modified ARM-PCR, run as three nested multiplex PCR rounds, produced the TCR beta libraries. Each of the first two PCR rounds ran approximately 11 cycles with TRBV1-TRBV30 forward and C-beta reverse primers. MiXCR, run by TCRdb on the multiplex PCR reads, gives a single entry per CDR3 protein. The sample has fewer than 350,000 distinct CDR3 sequences, roughly two thirds seen once. Blood RNA was derived from unsorted whole blood, and germline DNA was extracted too. Sequencing input: peripheral blood. Every receptor here comes from a man aged 35 to 55 with primary liver carcinoma and hepatitis B virus infection.

In its sample, this clonotype was seen many times. The rearrangement joins TRBV29-1 to TRBJ2-3; 10 nucleotides align to TRBD2. CDR3 length: 14 amino acids. The ends lost 3 bases at V and 7 bases at J; junction bases unmatched: 7. Per germline, CDR1 SQVTM and CDR2 ANQGSEA. The CDR3 DNA follows: TGCAGCGTTGACCCTAGCGGGAGTTCGAATACGCAGTATTTT. Encoded protein: CSVDPSGSSNTQYF.

The V gene is TRBV6-2 or TRBV6-3, the J gene TRBJ2-3; D might be TRBD2 (5 bases). Looked up from germline, CDR1 is MNHEY and CDR2 is SVGEGT. The ends were cut back, 6 bases at V and 12 bases at J, with 16 bases in the middle. CDR3 size: 12 residues. CDR3 in amino acids: CASRSLADIQYF. The CDR3 DNA reads TGTGCCAGCAGATCCCTAGCAGATATTCAGTATTTT.

This clonotype was counted ten times or more. The chain carries TRBV5-4 and TRBJ2-1; 9 nucleotides agree with TRBD1. CDR3 length equals 15 residues. V lost 5 bases to trimming and J lost 9 bases; unmatched junction nucleotides: 12. CDR1 is SGHNT and CDR2 is YYREEE in the germline V gene (reference sequence). The CDR3 reads CASRHDRGVFGEQFF. In nucleotides, the CDR3 is TGTGCCAGCAGGCACGACAGGGGGGTATTCGGTGAGCAGTTCTTC.

This clonotype has more than one count but fewer than ten. V and J are TRBV5-4 and TRBJ2-1; 8 bases match TRBD1. Germline V lookup: CDR1 SGHNT, CDR2 YYREEE (reference sequence). The J segment lost 4 bases and the V segment lost 5 bases, leaving 5 bases of the junction unmatched. CDR3 length equals 14 residues. The CDR3, as DNA: TGTGCCAGCAGGAGGGACAGGCAGTACAATGAGCAGTTCTTC. It encodes CASRRDRQYNEQFF.

As to this clonotype: A junction boundary mismatches the germline segment, possibly from a read error. This chain connects TRBV11-1 to TRBJ1-1; D gene unclear. The V gene's germline CDR1 is SGHAT and CDR2 FQDESV (reference sequence). The CDR3 is 14 amino acids. This CDR3 is CAGSVDGTNTEAFF. Written as DNA, the CDR3 is TGTGCCGGCAGCGTTGACGGAACGAACACTGAAGCTTTCTTT.

Concerning this clonotype itself: Since a much larger clone is just one base distant, this may be a read error. The genes are TRBV6-1 and TRBJ1-2, with D perhaps TRBD1 (5 bases). Germline lookup yields CDR1 MNHNS and CDR2 SASEGT. The CDR3 loop spans 13 amino acids. The CDR3 DNA reads TGTGTCAGCAACCTCGCAGGGCTATATGACTACACCTTC. Translation: CVSNLAGLYDYTF.

The table lists this clonotype with a count of one. A read error may produce the germline difference seen at one junction end. The chain joins TRBV11-3 to TRBJ2-1, with D uncertain. Germline values: CDR1 SGHNT, CDR2 YENEEA. The length of the CDR3 is 15 residues. The CDR3, as DNA: TGTGCCAGCGGCTCTGACCTGAGCTCCTACAATGAGCTGTTCTTC. It translates to CASGSDLSSYNELFF. The variable domain in full, completed from reference TRBV11-3 and TRBJ2-1, reads EAGVVQSPRYKIIEKKQPVAFWCNPISGHNTLYWYLQNLGQGPELLIRYENEEAVDDSQLPKDRFSAERLKGVDSTLKIQPAELGDSAVYLCASGSDLSSYNELFFGPGTRLTVL.

V usage is TRBV5-6 and J usage is TRBJ2-3, with D possibly being TRBD1 (5 bases). The V end was cut by 2 bases, the J end by 7 bases, with 11 bases between. The CDR3 extends over 13 amino acids. Germline V gene lookup returns CDR1 SGHDT and CDR2 YYEEEE. The CDR3 nucleotides read TGTGCCAGCAGCTTTCGACAGCTTAATACGCAGTATTTT. Translated: CASSFRQLNTQYF.

As regards this clonotype: A much larger clone is a single base away; this may be a read error. The conserved closing phenylalanine or tryptophan is absent in this CDR3, likely reflecting a read error. The chain couples TRBV29-1 to TRBJ2-5, with D tentatively TRBD1 (5 bases). Looked up from germline, CDR1 is SQVTM and CDR2 is ANQGSEA. With 3 bases removed from V and 4 bases from J, the gap between germline ends came to 21 bases. The CDR3 runs 16 residues. The CDR3 nucleotides are TGCAGCGTTGACGGCAGGGTGGGTGACGGGCGAGAGACCCAGTACTTA. It codes for CSVDGRVGDGRETQYL.

Many counts were recorded for this clonotype. V gene TRBV11-2 combines with J gene TRBJ2-1; 8 positions agree with TRBD2. This CDR3 is built from 17 residues. V was pared by 3 bases and J by 2 bases, with 9 bases of the junction left unmatched. CDR1 is SGHAT, CDR2 FQNNGV, per germline. The CDR3 coding sequence is TGTGCCAGCAGCTTGATAGGACTAGCTGGCCCCTACAATGAGCAGTTCTTC. Amino acids: CASSLIGLAGPYNEQFF.

The genes are TRBV29-1 and TRBJ2-7; D tentatively reads TRBD1 or TRBD2 (5 bases each). This CDR3 has 13 residues. Germline CDR1 SQVTM, CDR2 ANQGSEA. Trimming cost V 6 bases and J 4 bases, with 16 bases left between them. CDR3 residues: CSVRPGAAYEQYF. In nucleotides, the CDR3 is TGCAGCGTGCGGCCCGGGGCTGCTTACGAGCAGTACTTC.

CDR3 sequence: CASSPRGIAPEQFF. The CDR3 DNA is TGTGCCAGCAGTCCCCGGGGGATAGCCCCTGAGCAGTTCTTC. The chain recombines TRBV6-2 or TRBV6-3 with TRBJ2-1; D perhaps matches TRBD2 (6 bases). Germline CDR1 and CDR2: MNHEY and SVGEGT. The CDR3 totals 14 residues. The ends were cut back, 5 bases at V and 9 bases at J, with 17 bases in the middle.

This clonotype was seen more than once but under ten times. The gene calls are TRBV5-1 and TRBJ2-5, with D maybe TRBD1 (5 bases). The V end lost 5 bases, the J end lost 2 bases, and 13 bases lay between the germline ends. Germline V gene lookup returns CDR1 SGHRS and CDR2 YFSETQ. The CDR3 runs to 14 residues. Written as DNA, the CDR3 is TGCGCCAGCAGACTTTACCAGGGACAAGAGACCCAGTACTTC. Encoded protein: CASRLYQGQETQYF. The full variable domain, with the rest looked up from reference TRBV5-1 and TRBJ2-5, is KAGVTQTPRYLIKTRGQQVTLSCSPISGHRSVSWYQQTPGQGLQFLFEYFSETQRNKGNFPGRFSGRQFSNSRSEMNVSTLELGDSALYLCASRLYQGQETQYFGPGTRLLVL.

This clonotype has a count of ten or more. The chain couples TRBV7-3 to TRBJ2-2; a weak D match, TRBD2 (6 bases). Germline CDR1 is SGHTA and CDR2 is FQGTGA. CDR3 length equals 15 residues. The V and J ends lost 5 bases and 6 bases respectively, with 16 bases between them. CDR3 nucleotides: TGTGCCAGCAGCCCGTTGGGAGGTCGGTCCGGGGAGCTGTTTTTT. Amino acids: CASSPLGGRSGELFF.

The chain employs TRBV28 and TRBJ2-7; D might be TRBD2 (5 bases). Trimming shortened V by 5 bases and J by 7 bases, and 18 bases separated the two germline ends. Per the germline V gene, CDR1 is MDHEN and CDR2 is SYDVKM. The CDR3 totals 14 residues. The CDR3 DNA is TGTGCCAGCAGTACCCCGGGGAGCCTGGGGGAGCAGTACTTC. This codes for CASSTPGSLGEQYF.

The chain carries TRBV5-1 and TRBJ2-3; D is uncertain. Germline V CDR1 and CDR2: SGHRS, YFSETQ. CDR3 length equals 13 residues. The ends were cut back, 3 bases at V and 2 bases at J, with 7 bases in the middle. CDR3 DNA: TGCGCCAGCAGCTCCCCCTCCACAGATACGCAGTATTTT. This gives the protein CASSSPSTDTQYF. The full variable domain, rest sourced from reference TRBV5-1 and TRBJ2-3, is KAGVTQTPRYLIKTRGQQVTLSCSPISGHRSVSWYQQTPGQGLQFLFEYFSETQRNKGNFPGRFSGRQFSNSRSEMNVSTLELGDSALYLCASSSPSTDTQYFGPGTRLTVL.

This clonotype was counted only a few times. The chain carries TRBV25-1 and TRBJ1-1; possibly TRBD1 for D (5 bases). V was trimmed by 3 bases and J by 6 bases, leaving 11 bases between them. Germline CDR1 is MGHDK and CDR2 is SYGVNS. This CDR3 is built from 13 residues. This CDR3 reads CASSDPGPAEAFF. The DNA for the CDR3 is TGTGCCAGCAGTGATCCGGGGCCCGCTGAAGCTTTCTTT. Full variable domain (remainder filled in from reference TRBV25-1 and TRBJ1-1): EADIYQTPRYLVIGTGKKITLECSQTMGHDKMYWYQQDPGMELHLIHYSYGVNSTEKGDLSSESTVSRIRTEHFPLTLESARPSHTSQYLCASSDPGPAEAFFGQGTRLTVV.

Comment on this clonotype: Since the CDR3 does not end with the conserved phenylalanine or tryptophan, this likely comes from a read error. The rearrangement links TRBV14 to TRBJ2-2; TRBD1 might be the D (6 bases). This CDR3 contains 18 residues. V shed 0 bases and J shed 2 bases, with 16 bases lying between them. Germline V gives CDR1 SGHDN, CDR2 FVKESK. Here the CDR3 reads CASSQEGSGQINTGELFS. The CDR3 nucleotides are TGTGCCAGCAGCCAAGAAGGGAGCGGACAGATCAACACCGGGGAGCTGTTTTCT.

On this clonotype itself: Since a much larger clone is just one base distant, this may be a read error. The CDR3 is CASRPRGQPQHF. CDR3 coding DNA: TGTGCCAGCCGTCCCAGGGGACAGCCCCAGCATTTT. V usage is TRBV6-2 or TRBV6-3 and J usage is TRBJ1-5; TRBD1 is a possible D gene (6 bases). CDR1 MNHEY and CDR2 SVGEGT come from the germline V gene. Between the trimmed V and J ends, which lost 8 bases and 7 bases, there was a span of 12 bases. This CDR3 is 12 amino acids long.

The sample holds a few counts of this clonotype. The gene calls are TRBV14 and TRBJ2-3; TRBD2 matches at 7 bases. Germline values: CDR1 SGHDN, CDR2 FVKESK. V shed 2 bases and J 6 bases; nucleotides not matched to a gene: 11. The CDR3 runs 16 residues. CDR3 region: CASSQNSGPRRDTQYF. CDR3 bases: TGTGCCAGCAGCCAAAATAGCGGGCCCAGAAGGGATACGCAGTATTTT.

This clonotype has a handful of counts. CDR3 in DNA: TGTGCCAGCAGCGTATCGGGCACTGAAGCTTTCTTT. This codes for CASSVSGTEAFF. The rearrangement links TRBV28 to TRBJ1-1; D ambiguous. This CDR3 is 12 amino acids long. The germline V and J ends were trimmed by 6 bases and 4 bases, with 9 bases remaining between them. Germline CDR1 MDHEN, CDR2 SYDVKM.

This clonotype was observed a handful of times. This may be a read error, as it is one base from a much larger clone. The chain joins TRBV29-1 to TRBJ2-5; D tentatively reads TRBD1 or TRBD2 (5 bases each). V lost 5 bases to trimming and J lost 1 base, with 8 bases between them. Germline V gene sequence: CDR1 SQVTM, CDR2 ANQGSEA. There are 12 residues in the CDR3. In nucleotides, the CDR3 is TGCAGCGTTCGGGGCGGCCAAGAGACCCAGTACTTC. Translating gives CSVRGGQETQYF.

This clonotype was detected a few times. A much larger clone differs by one base, so this may be a read error. The V and J genes are TRBV6-5 and TRBJ1-1, with D unresolved. Germline V gene lookup returns CDR1 MNHEY and CDR2 SVGAGI. The CDR3 has 13 amino acids. This CDR3 is CASSPSVNTEAIF. The CDR3 DNA follows: TGTGCCAGCAGCCCCTCGGTGAACACTGAAGCTATCTTT.